What follows is one T cell receptor beta chain and its context. The antigen remains unidentified. These data are taken from a study of response to subunit inactivated influenza vaccine. Regarding the study as a whole: It was suggested by the authors that few new T cells are recruited by each seasonal influenza vaccination.

This CDR3 comprises 18 residues. Per germline, CDR1 MDHEN and CDR2 SYDVKM. The germline V and J ends were trimmed by 8 bases and 0 bases, with 23 bases remaining between them. In TCRdb, the RT-PCR reads were re-called with MiXCR into one record per CDR3 protein. The table lists hundreds of thousands of distinct CDR3 sequences, about a sixth of them singletons. The receptor was isolated from a man between 45 and 60 years old who received an inactivated influenza vaccine. This sequence joins TRBV28 and TRBJ2-4, with D perhaps TRBD1 (7 bases). Specimen: PBMCs from blood, collected about 11 days after vaccination. CDR3 in DNA: TGTGCCAGCTCCGGAGGGGACAGAGACAGTCTAGCCAAAAACATTCAGTACTTC. This translates into CASSGGDRDSLAKNIQYF.